The sequence of this T cell receptor beta chain was determined in a study of blood T cell repertoires in COVID-19. Germline loops: CDR1 SEHNR, CDR2 FQNEAQ (reference sequence). The CDR3 extends over 13 amino acids. The V and J ends lost 8 bases and 1 base respectively, with 12 bases between them. Study processing details: By means of reference gene primer amplification, nucleated cell counts were estimated. Repertoires were generated with immunoSEQ multiplex PCR, while TCRdb's copy carries only in-frame clones and drops some. From that table come the V and J calls and clone size; the DNA was used to work out D and trimming. The sample includes roughly 200,000 clones, around 90% of them seen just once.

Sequenced sample: peripheral blood. The V gene is TRBV7-9, the J gene TRBJ2-7; TRBD2 is a possible D gene (6 bases). The origin of this receptor is a man aged 55-75 years with active or convalescent COVID-19. The CDR3 loop is CASDGGSSYEQYF. CDR3 nucleotides: TGTGCCAGCGACGGGGGAAGTTCCTACGAGCAGTACTTC.